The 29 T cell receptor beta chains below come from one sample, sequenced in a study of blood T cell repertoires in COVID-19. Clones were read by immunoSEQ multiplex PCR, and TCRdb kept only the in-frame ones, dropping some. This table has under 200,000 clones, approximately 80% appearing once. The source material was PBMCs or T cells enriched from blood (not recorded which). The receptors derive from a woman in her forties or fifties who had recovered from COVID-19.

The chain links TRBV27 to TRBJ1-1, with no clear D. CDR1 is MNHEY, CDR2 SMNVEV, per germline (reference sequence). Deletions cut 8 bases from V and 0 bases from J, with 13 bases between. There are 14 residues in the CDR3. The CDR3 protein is CASGHREMNTEAFF. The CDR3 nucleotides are TGTGCCAGCGGCCATAGGGAGATGAACACTGAAGCTTTCTTT.

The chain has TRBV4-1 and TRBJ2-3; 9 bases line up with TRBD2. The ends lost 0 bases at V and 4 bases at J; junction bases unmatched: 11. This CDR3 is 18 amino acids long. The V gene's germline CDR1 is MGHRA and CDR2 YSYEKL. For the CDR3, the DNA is TGCGCCAGCAGCCAAGACGAGCGCCAGCGGGGGGCCCCAGATACGCAGTATTTT. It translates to CASSQDERQRGAPDTQYF.

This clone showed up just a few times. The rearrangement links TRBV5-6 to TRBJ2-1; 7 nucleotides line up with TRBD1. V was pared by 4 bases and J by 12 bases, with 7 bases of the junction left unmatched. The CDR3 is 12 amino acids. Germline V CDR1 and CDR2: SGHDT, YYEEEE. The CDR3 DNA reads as TGTGCCAGCAGCCTTGACAGGGACGGGCAGTTCTTC. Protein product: CASSLDRDGQFF.

CDR3 amino acids: CATSDPAGRLHNEQFF. CDR3 DNA sequence: TGTGCCACCAGTGACCCCGCCGGGAGACTTCACAATGAGCAGTTCTTC. This chain links TRBV24-1 with TRBJ2-1, with D possibly being TRBD2 (6 bases). Germline-derived CDR1 and CDR2 are KGHDR and SFDVKD. V was pared by 4 bases and J by 5 bases, with 17 bases between. This CDR3 is built from 16 residues.

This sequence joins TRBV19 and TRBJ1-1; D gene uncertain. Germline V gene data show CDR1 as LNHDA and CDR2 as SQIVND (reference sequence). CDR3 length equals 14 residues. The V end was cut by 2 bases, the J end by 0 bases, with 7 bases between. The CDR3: CASSIPRLNTEAFF. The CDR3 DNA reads TGTGCCAGTAGTATACCCAGGTTGAACACTGAAGCTTTCTTT.

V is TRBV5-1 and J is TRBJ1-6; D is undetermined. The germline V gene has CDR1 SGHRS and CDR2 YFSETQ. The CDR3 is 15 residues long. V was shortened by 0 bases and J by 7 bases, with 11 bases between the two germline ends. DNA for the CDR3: TGCGCCAGCAGCTTGGAGGCCCGCGGGAATTCACCCCTCCACTTT. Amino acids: CASSLEARGNSPLHF. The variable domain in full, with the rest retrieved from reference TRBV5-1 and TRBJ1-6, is KAGVTQTPRYLIKTRGQQVTLSCSPISGHRSVSWYQQTPGQGLQFLFEYFSETQRNKGNFPGRFSGRQFSNSRSEMNVSTLELGDSALYLCASSLEARGNSPLHFGNGTRLTVT.

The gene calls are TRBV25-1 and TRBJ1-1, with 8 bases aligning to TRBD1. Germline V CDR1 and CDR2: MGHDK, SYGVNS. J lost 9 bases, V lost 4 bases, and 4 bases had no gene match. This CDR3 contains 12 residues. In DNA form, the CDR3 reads TGTGCCAGCAGTGGGACAGGGATCAAAGCTTTCTTT. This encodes CASSGTGIKAFF.

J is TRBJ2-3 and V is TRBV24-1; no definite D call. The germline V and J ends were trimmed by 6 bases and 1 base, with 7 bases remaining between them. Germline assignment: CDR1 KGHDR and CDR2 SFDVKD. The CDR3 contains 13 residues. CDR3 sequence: CATSIPGTDTQYF. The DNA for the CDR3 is TGTGCCACCAGTATTCCGGGCACAGATACGCAGTATTTT.

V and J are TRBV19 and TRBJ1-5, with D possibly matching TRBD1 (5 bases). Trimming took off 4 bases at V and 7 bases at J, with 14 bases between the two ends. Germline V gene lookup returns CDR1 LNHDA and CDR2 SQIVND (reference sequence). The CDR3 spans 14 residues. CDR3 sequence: CASSTRAGYQPQHF. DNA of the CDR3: TGTGCCAGTAGTACTAGGGCAGGGTACCAGCCCCAGCATTTT.

The CDR3 here is CASSPDRTNTGELFF. In DNA, the CDR3 is TGTGCCAGCTCACCTGACAGGACGAACACCGGGGAGCTGTTTTTT. The V call is TRBV18, the J call TRBJ2-2; D is possibly TRBD1 (6 bases). Trimming shortened V by 3 bases and J by 0 bases, and 8 bases separated the two germline ends. The CDR3 length is 15 residues. Germline V gene data show CDR1 as KGHSH and CDR2 as LQKENI.

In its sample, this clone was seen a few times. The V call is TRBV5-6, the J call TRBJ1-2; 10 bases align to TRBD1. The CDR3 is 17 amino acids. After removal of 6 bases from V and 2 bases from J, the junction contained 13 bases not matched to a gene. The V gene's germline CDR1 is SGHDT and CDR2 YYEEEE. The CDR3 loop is CASTNPTGGQGNYGYTF. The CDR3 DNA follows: TGTGCCAGCACCAACCCCACGGGGGGACAGGGGAACTATGGCTACACCTTC.

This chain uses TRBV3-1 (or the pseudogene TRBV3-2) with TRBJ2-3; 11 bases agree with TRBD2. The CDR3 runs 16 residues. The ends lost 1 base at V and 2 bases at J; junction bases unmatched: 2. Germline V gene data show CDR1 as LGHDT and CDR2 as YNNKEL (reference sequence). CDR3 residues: CASSQGLAGNTDTQYF. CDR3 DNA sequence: TGTGCCAGCAGCCAAGGACTAGCGGGGAACACAGATACGCAGTATTTT.

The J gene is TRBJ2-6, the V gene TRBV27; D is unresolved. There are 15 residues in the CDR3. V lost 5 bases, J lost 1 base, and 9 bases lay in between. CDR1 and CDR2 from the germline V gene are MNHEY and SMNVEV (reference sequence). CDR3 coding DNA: TGTGCCAGCAGTCGAGAGAAGTCTGGGGCCAACGTCCTGACTTTC. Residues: CASSREKSGANVLTF.

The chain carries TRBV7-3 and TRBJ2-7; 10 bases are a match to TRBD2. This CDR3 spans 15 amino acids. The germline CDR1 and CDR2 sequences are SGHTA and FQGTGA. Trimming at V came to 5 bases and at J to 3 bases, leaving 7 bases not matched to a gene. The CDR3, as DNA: TGTGCCAGCAGCCCCTCTAGCGGGGGAATCTACGAGCAGTACTTC. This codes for CASSPSSGGIYEQYF.

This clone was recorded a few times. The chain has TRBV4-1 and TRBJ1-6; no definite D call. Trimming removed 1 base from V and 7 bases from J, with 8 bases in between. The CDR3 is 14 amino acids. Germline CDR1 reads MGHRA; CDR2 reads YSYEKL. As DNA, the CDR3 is TGCGCCAGCAGCCAAGGGAGTCCCAATTCACCCCTCCACTTT. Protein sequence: CASSQGSPNSPLHF.

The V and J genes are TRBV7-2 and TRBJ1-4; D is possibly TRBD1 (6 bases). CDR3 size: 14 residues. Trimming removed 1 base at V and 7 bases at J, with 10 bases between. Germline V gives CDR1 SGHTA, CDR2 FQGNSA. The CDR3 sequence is CASSLGGLSEKLFF. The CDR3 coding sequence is TGTGCCAGCAGCTTAGGGGGGCTTAGTGAAAAACTGTTTTTT. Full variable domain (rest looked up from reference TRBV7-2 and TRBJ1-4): GAGVSQSPSNKVTEKGKDVELRCDPISGHTALYWYRQSLGQGLEFLIYFQGNSAPDKSGLPSDRFSAERTGGSVSTLTIQRTQQEDSAVYLCASSLGGLSEKLFFGSGTQLSVL.

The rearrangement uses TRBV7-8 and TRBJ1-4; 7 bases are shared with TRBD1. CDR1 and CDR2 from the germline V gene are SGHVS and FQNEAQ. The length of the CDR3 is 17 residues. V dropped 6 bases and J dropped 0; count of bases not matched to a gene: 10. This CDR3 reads CASSRDSSKSTNEKLFF. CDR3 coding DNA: TGTGCCAGCAGTCGGGACAGCTCCAAGTCAACTAATGAAAAACTGTTTTTT.

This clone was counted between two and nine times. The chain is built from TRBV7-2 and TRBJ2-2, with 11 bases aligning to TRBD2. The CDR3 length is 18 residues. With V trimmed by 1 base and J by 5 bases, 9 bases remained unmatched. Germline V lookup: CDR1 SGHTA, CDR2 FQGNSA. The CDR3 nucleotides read TGTGCCAGCAGCTTAGGGTTGCCTAGCGGGGGGAGGACCGGGGAGCTGTTTTTT. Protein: CASSLGLPSGGRTGELFF.

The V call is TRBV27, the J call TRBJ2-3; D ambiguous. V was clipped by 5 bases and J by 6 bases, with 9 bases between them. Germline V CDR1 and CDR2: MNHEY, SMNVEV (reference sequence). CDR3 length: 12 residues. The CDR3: CASSQVGDTQYF. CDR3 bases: TGTGCCAGCAGTCAAGTCGGGGATACGCAGTATTTT.

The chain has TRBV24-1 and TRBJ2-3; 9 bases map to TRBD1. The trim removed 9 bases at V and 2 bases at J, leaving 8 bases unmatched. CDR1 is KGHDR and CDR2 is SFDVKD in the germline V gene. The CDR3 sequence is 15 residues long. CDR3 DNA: TGTGCCACCTCCCCGGGACAGGGCTTCACAGATACGCAGTATTTT. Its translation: CATSPGQGFTDTQYF.

The CDR3 sequence: CASSVVSGARADTQYF. The CDR3, as DNA: TGTGCCAGCAGCGTGGTATCTGGGGCCAGAGCAGATACGCAGTATTTT. The genes are TRBV9 and TRBJ2-3; tentatively, D is TRBD1 (5 bases). V was clipped by 2 bases and J by 4 bases, with 17 bases between them. The CDR3 contains 16 residues. Germline V gives CDR1 SGDLS, CDR2 YYNGEE.

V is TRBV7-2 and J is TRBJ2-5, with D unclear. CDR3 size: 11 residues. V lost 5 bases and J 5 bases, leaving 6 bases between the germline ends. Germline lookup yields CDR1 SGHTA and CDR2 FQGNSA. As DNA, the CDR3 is TGTGCCAGCAGCGCTAGGGAGACCCAGTACTTC. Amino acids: CASSARETQYF.

The CDR3 nucleotides read TGTGCCAGCTCAGAAGACAATCTAGACAGGAGGAGCTCCTACGAGCAGTACTTC. This encodes CASSEDNLDRRSSYEQYF. The rearrangement uses TRBV18 and TRBJ2-7; D is possibly TRBD1 (6 bases). Trimming pared 5 bases from V and 0 bases from J, leaving 23 bases between. The CDR3 length is 18 residues. Germline CDR1 reads KGHSH; CDR2 reads LQKENI.

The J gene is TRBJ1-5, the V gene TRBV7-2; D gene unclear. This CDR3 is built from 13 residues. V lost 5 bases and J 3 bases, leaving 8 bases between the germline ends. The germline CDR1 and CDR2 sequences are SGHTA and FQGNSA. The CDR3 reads CASSPQHNQPQHF. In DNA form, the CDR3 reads TGTGCCAGCAGCCCACAGCACAATCAGCCCCAGCATTTT.

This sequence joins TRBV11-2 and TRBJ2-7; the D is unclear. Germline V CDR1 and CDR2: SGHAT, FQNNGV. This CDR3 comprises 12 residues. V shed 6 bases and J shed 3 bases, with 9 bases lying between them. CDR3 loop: CASSPLYYEQYF. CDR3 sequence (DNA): TGTGCCAGCAGTCCACTCTACTACGAGCAGTACTTC.

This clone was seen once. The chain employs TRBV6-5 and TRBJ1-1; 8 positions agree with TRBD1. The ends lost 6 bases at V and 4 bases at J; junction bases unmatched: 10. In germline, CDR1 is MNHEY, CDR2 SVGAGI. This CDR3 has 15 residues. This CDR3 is CASRAYRGGSTEAFF. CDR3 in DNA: TGTGCCAGCAGAGCCTACAGGGGGGGGAGCACTGAAGCTTTCTTT.

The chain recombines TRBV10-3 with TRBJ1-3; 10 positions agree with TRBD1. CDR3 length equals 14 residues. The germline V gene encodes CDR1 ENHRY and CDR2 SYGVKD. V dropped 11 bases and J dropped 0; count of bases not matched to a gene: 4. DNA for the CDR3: TGTGCCTCTAGGACAGGGGGCTCTGGAAACACCATATATTTT. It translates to CASRTGGSGNTIYF.

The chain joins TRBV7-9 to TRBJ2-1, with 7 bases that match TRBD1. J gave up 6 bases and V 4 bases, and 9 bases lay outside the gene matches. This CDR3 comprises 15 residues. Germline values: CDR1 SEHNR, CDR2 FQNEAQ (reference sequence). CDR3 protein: CASSSTGSGSNEQFF. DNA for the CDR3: TGTGCCAGCAGCTCGACAGGGTCAGGCAGCAATGAGCAGTTCTTC.

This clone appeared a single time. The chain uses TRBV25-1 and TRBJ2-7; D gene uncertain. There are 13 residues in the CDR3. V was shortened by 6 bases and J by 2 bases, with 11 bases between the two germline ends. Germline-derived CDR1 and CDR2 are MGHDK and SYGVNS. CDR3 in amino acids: CASSLTGTYEQYF. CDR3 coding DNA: TGTGCCAGCAGCCTCACCGGTACCTACGAGCAGTACTTC.